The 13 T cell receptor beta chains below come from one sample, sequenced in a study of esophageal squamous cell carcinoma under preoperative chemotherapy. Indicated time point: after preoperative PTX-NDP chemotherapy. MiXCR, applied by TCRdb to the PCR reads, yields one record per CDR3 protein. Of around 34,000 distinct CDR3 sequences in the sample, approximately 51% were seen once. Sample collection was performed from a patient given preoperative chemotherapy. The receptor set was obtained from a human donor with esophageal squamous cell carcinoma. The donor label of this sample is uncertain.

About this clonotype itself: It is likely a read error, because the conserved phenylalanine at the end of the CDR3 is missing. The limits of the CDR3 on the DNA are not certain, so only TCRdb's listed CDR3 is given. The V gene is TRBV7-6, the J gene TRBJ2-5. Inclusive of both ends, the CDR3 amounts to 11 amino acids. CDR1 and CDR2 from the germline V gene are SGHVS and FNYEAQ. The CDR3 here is CASRCQETQHS.

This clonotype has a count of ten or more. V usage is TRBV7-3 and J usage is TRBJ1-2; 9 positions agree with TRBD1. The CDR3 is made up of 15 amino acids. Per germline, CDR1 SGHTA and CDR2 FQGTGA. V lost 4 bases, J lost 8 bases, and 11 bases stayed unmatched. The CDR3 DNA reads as TGTGCCAGCAGCTCGATCGACAGGGGGAGGGAGGGCTACACCTTC. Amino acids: CASSSIDRGREGYTF.

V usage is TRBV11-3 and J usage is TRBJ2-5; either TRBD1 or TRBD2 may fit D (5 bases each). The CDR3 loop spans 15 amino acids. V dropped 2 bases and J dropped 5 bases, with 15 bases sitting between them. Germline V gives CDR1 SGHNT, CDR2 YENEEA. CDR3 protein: CASSLPPWGRETQYF. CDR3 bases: TGTGCCAGCAGCTTACCCCCCTGGGGACGCGAGACCCAGTACTTC. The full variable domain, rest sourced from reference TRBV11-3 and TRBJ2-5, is EAGVVQSPRYKIIEKKQPVAFWCNPISGHNTLYWYLQNLGQGPELLIRYENEEAVDDSQLPKDRFSAERLKGVDSTLKIQPAELGDSAVYLCASSLPPWGRETQYFGPGTRLLVL.

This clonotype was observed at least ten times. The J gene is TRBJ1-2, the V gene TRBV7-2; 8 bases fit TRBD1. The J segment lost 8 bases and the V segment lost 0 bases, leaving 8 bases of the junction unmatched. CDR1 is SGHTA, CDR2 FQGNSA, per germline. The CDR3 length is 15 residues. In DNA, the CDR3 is TGTGCCAGCAGCTTAGCGGGTACAGGGGGAAGGGGCTACACCTTC. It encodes CASSLAGTGGRGYTF.

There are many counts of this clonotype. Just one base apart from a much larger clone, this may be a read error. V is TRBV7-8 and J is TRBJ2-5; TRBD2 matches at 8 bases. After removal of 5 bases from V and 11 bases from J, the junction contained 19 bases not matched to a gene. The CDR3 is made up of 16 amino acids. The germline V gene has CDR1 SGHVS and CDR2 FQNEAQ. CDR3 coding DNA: TGTGCCAGCAGCGTTAGTTCCGGGACTAGGGCAGGTGAGCAGTACTTC. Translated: CASSVSSGTRAGEQYF.

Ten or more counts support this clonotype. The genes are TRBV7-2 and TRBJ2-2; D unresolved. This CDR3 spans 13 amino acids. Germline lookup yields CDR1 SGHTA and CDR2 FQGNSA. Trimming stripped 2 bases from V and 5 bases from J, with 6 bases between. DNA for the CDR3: TGTGCCAGCAGCTTACGGCGGACCGGGGAGCTGTTTTTT. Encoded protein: CASSLRRTGELFF.

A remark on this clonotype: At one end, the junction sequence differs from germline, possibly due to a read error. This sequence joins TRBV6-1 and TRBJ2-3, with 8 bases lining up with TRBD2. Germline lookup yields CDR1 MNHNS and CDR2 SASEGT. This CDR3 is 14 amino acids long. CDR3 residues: CAGSGGLDQDTQYF. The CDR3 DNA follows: TGTGCCGGCAGTGGGGGACTAGACCAAGATACGCAGTATTTT.

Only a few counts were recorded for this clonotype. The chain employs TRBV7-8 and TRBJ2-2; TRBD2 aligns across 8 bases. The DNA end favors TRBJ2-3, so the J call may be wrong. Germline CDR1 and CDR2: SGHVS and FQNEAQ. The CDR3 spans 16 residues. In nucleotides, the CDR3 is TGTGCCAGCAGCCGCCTCGGGGGGGCGAGCACCGGGGCGCAGTATTTT. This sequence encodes CASSRLGGASTGAQYF.

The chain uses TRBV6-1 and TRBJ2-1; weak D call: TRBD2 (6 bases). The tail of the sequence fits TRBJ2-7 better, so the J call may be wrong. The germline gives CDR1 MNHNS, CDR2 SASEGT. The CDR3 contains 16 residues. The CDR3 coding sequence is TGTGCCAGCAGTGATGCCTTTCGCGGCGGGGCCTACGAGCAGTACTTC. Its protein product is CASSDAFRGGAYEQYF.

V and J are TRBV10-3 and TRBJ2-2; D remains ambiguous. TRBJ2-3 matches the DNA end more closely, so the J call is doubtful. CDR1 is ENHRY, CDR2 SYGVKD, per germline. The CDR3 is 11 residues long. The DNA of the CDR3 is TGTGCGGGCGTGGGCACCGATGCGCAGTATTTT. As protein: CAGVGTDAQYF.

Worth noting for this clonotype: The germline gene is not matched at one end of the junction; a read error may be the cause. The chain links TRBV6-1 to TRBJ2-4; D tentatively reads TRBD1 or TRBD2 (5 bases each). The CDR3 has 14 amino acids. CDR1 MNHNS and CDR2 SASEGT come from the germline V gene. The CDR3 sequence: CPSSGGRAVNTQYF. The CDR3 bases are TGCCCCAGCAGTGGGGGACGAGCCGTCAACACTCAGTACTTT.

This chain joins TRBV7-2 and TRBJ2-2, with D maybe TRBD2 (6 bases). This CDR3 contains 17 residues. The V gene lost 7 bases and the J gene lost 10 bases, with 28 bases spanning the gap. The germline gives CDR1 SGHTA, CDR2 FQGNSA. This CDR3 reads CASTPFISGGSTEELFF. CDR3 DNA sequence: TGTGCCAGCACCCCTTTTATTAGCGGTGGGAGCACAGAGGAGCTGTTTTTT.

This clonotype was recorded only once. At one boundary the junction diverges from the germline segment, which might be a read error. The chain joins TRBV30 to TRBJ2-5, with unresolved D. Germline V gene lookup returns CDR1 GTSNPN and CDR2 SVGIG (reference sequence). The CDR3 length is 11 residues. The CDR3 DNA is TGTGCCTGGAGTGTACGCCACAACCAATATTTC. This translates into CAWSVRHNQYF.